Described below is a single TCR beta chain sequence and its context. Its antigen is unidentified. The PCR was carried out with 60 Vbeta primers and 13 Jbeta primers. Assay used: immunoSEQ multiplex PCR; TCRdb lists only in-frame clones, some missing. The sample totals approximately 130,000 clones. The data were taken from a study of cytomegalovirus exposure and HLA in healthy donors. The CDR3 contains 15 residues. Trimming cost V 3 bases and J 4 bases, with 15 bases left between them. Germline V CDR1 and CDR2: MDHEN, SYDVKM. Overall study findings and caveats: Most sequenced TCRs were rare (though some public TCRs occurred in many donors). Because they were indistinguishable, some V segments, including TRBV6-2 and TRBV6-3, were excluded. As a later analysis showed, a missense DCLRE1C variant was linked to trimming of TCR beta V- and J-genes.

This chain links TRBV28 with TRBJ1-2, with D unclear. The sequenced sample was PBMCs. The clonotype was recovered from a woman aged 55-69 years in good health and CMV-seronegative. Here the CDR3 DNA reads TGTGCCAGCAGTTTTGGTAGCGCGAGGACCTATGGCTACACCTTC. It codes for CASSFGSARTYGYTF.